Listed here are 14 T cell receptor beta chains from one sample, sequenced in a study of T cells in localized non-small cell lung cancer. Produced via immunoSEQ multiplex PCR; TCRdb's table is partial and in-frame only. The sample lists around 140,000 clones; about 89% were seen once. The sample here was peripheral blood, taken before any cancer treatment. The receptors come from a female donor of 60 years or more with stage I lung adenocarcinoma.

This chain uses TRBV15 with TRBJ2-7; D ambiguous. Germline assignment: CDR1 LNHNV and CDR2 YYDKDF (reference sequence). Trimming stripped 0 bases from V and 1 base from J, with 10 bases between. There are 15 residues in the CDR3. The DNA for the CDR3 is TGTGCCACCAGCAGAGATAGTAGTCTATCCTACGAGCAGTACTTC. It translates to CATSRDSSLSYEQYF.

V and J are TRBV10-3 and TRBJ1-2, with D maybe TRBD1 (5 bases). Trimming pared 10 bases from V and 2 bases from J, leaving 14 bases between. The CDR3 runs to 13 residues. Germline lookup yields CDR1 ENHRY and CDR2 SYGVKD. The CDR3 DNA reads TGTGCCACCGCCTCCGGACACAACTATGGCTACACCTTC. Residues: CATASGHNYGYTF.

The chain uses TRBV5-6 and TRBJ2-7, with D tentatively TRBD1 (8 bases). Germline V gene data show CDR1 as SGHDT and CDR2 as YYEEEE. This CDR3 is 16 amino acids long. V lost 4 bases to trimming and J lost 2 bases, with 19 bases between them. The DNA for the CDR3 is TGTGCCAGCAGCCCTAGACAGGGGAGGGTCACCTACGAGCAGTACTTC. It encodes CASSPRQGRVTYEQYF.

V usage is TRBV5-1 and J usage is TRBJ2-7, with 11 bases identical to TRBD2. Losses at the gene ends were 4 bases for V and 5 bases for J; bases not matched to a gene: 11. Germline V CDR1 and CDR2: SGHRS, YFSETQ. The CDR3 is made up of 16 amino acids. CDR3 nucleotide sequence: TGCGCCAGCAGCCTTGACATAGCGGGAGGGAAAAACGAGCAGTACTTC. Protein product: CASSLDIAGGKNEQYF.

The rearrangement uses TRBV5-1 and TRBJ2-2; 13 nucleotides agree with TRBD2. This CDR3 is 17 amino acids long. CDR1 and CDR2 from the germline V gene are SGHRS and YFSETQ. The trim removed 4 bases at V and 5 bases at J, leaving 8 bases unmatched. This CDR3 is CASSPSGLAGFTGELFF. In DNA, the CDR3 is TGCGCCAGCAGCCCCTCGGGACTAGCGGGATTTACCGGGGAGCTGTTTTTT.

The chain is built from TRBV27 and TRBJ2-7, with TRBD1 identical over 7 bases. Germline assignment: CDR1 MNHEY and CDR2 SMNVEV (reference sequence). This CDR3 contains 15 residues. After removal of 4 bases from V and 3 bases from J, the junction contained 9 bases not matched to a gene. CDR3 residues: CASSSNRQGLYEQYF. For the CDR3, the DNA is TGTGCCAGCAGTTCCAATAGACAGGGTCTCTACGAGCAGTACTTC.

The genes are TRBV28 and TRBJ1-2; a weak D match, TRBD1 (5 bases). V was clipped by 7 bases and J by 8 bases, with 17 bases between them. The CDR3 covers 13 residues. Looked up from germline, CDR1 is MDHEN and CDR2 is SYDVKM. Written as DNA, the CDR3 is TGTGCCAGCAACCTCCCGGGACCGGGGGGCTACACCTTC. Protein sequence: CASNLPGPGGYTF.

The rearrangement links TRBV10-3 to TRBJ1-1; TRBD1 matches 7 bases. The CDR3 covers 15 residues. Trimming removed 3 bases from V and 1 base from J; junction bases left unmatched: 5. The germline CDR1 and CDR2 sequences are ENHRY and SYGVKD. Here the CDR3 reads CAISDPGQRNTEAFF. CDR3 bases: TGTGCCATCAGTGACCCGGGACAGAGGAACACTGAAGCTTTCTTT.

V usage is TRBV29-1 and J usage is TRBJ1-4, with a weak D call TRBD1 (5 bases). V was clipped by 7 bases and J by 8 bases, with 14 bases between them. The germline gives CDR1 SQVTM, CDR2 ANQGSEA. The CDR3 extends over 12 amino acids. The chain's CDR3 is CSGGGAKEKLFF. The DNA for the CDR3 is TGCAGCGGTGGGGGTGCGAAGGAAAAACTGTTTTTT.

The sample holds one count of this clone. The CDR3 sequence: CASSRPAEPQETQYF. CDR3 sequence (DNA): TGTGCCAGCAGCCGACCAGCGGAACCCCAAGAGACCCAGTACTTC. The chain uses TRBV7-2 and TRBJ2-5; D possibly corresponds to TRBD2 (5 bases). V lost 5 bases to trimming and J lost 1 base, with 14 bases between them. CDR1 SGHTA and CDR2 FQGNSA come from the germline V gene. This CDR3 is built from 15 residues.

The chain joins TRBV7-9 to TRBJ2-7; 11 bases agree with TRBD2. V lost 1 base to trimming and J lost 3 bases; unmatched junction nucleotides: 8. The CDR3 consists of 17 residues. CDR1 and CDR2 from the germline V gene are SEHNR and FQNEAQ (reference sequence). This chain's CDR3 is CASSLGLAGRSFYEQYF. CDR3 nucleotides: TGTGCCAGCAGCTTAGGACTAGCGGGAAGATCGTTCTACGAGCAGTACTTC.

The V call is TRBV10-1, the J call TRBJ2-1, with 7 bases that match TRBD2. CDR1 is WNHNN, CDR2 SYGVQD, per germline (reference sequence). The CDR3 is made up of 16 amino acids. Trimming at V came to 5 bases and at J to 4 bases, leaving 11 bases not matched to a gene. The CDR3 DNA reads as TGCGCCAGCAGTCGGGGTGCGGGAGTCAATTACAATGAGCAGTTCTTC. Its translation: CASSRGAGVNYNEQFF.

The chain employs TRBV9 and TRBJ1-1, with TRBD1 matching 9 bases. V dropped 4 bases and J dropped 6; count of bases not matched to a gene: 4. The CDR3 contains 13 residues. Germline-derived CDR1 and CDR2 are SGDLS and YYNGEE. Here the CDR3 reads CASSTRQGAEAFF. The CDR3, as DNA: TGTGCCAGCAGCACTCGACAGGGGGCTGAAGCTTTCTTT.

Only a few counts were recorded for this clone. This rearrangement joins TRBV30 to TRBJ1-2; D ambiguous. Germline V gives CDR1 GTSNPN, CDR2 SVGIG (reference sequence). The germline V and J ends were trimmed by 2 bases and 3 bases, with 4 bases remaining between them. CDR3 size: 11 residues. The CDR3 loop reads CAWSRDYGYTF. CDR3 DNA sequence: TGTGCCTGGAGTAGGGACTATGGCTACACCTTC.